This T cell receptor beta chain came from a study of CD8 T cells in Susac syndrome. Looked up from germline, CDR1 is SNHLY and CDR2 is FYNNEI. The CDR3 covers 14 residues. With 10 bases clipped from V and 1 base from J, the junction kept 6 bases outside the gene matches. TCR beta was sequenced from blood CD8+ and CD4+ T cells. It was negative isolation that provided the CD8+ and CD4+ T cells, whereas TEMRA cells were enriched by FACS. RNA, at about 0.45 to 1 ug, was reverse transcribed with random hexamers. Amplification of TCR beta CDR3 across 54 Vbeta and 13 Jbeta was performed with immunoSEQ multiplex PCR. TCRdb analysed the immunoSEQ multiplex PCR reads with MiXCR anew, one entry per CDR3 protein. Of about 430,000 distinct CDR3 sequences detected, approximately 85% appear once; the ten largest clones hold approximately 0.11%.

This chain joins TRBV2 and TRBJ1-5, with 8 bases identical to TRBD1. Sequencing used CD8+ T cells from PBMCs. This receptor was obtained from a human donor with multiple sclerosis. CDR3 loop: CATTDRESNQPQHF. The CDR3 region has the DNA TGTGCCACCACGGACAGGGAAAGCAATCAGCCCCAGCATTTT.